This T cell receptor beta chain was obtained from a study of OX40 agonist ivuxolimab in advanced cancers. Study-wide background: Ivuxolimab was delivered to patients intravenously every 2 weeks at doses spanning 0.01 to 10 mg/kg. Earlier anti-PD-1, anti-PD-L1 or anti-CTLA-4 therapy was permitted; roughly 37% had received some. Partial responses were seen in three patients, one with hepatocellular carcinoma and two with cutaneous melanoma.

V shed 7 bases and J shed 6 bases, with 19 bases lying between them. Germline V lookup: CDR1 MDHEN, CDR2 SYDVKM. The CDR3 extends over 14 amino acids. The repertoire was sequenced with immunoSEQ multiplex PCR; TCRdb's copy has only in-frame clones and lacks some. This repertoire shows some 22,000 clones, roughly 80% found once; its top ten account for approximately 30%. This clone is categorized as medium-sized. Sequences were derived from CD4+ or CD8+ T cells sorted from blood, sampled in a trial of the OX40 agonist ivuxolimab. This chain links TRBV28 with TRBJ2-7; D may match TRBD1 or TRBD2 (6 bases each). This TCR derives from an adult with an advanced solid tumor such as melanoma, head and neck, liver or kidney cancer. CDR3 nucleotide sequence: TGTGCCAGCACCGCGGTGGGGGGCGGGGTCGAGCAGTACTTC. This encodes CASTAVGGGVEQYF.